This T cell receptor (beta chain) was found in a study of vaccination effects on CD4 cells after COVID-19. The wider study: As their vaccination, participants received two doses of either BNT162b2 or mRNA-1273.

Method: immunoSEQ multiplex PCR; TCRdb's copy keeps in-frame clones and lacks some. In the table there are some 65,000 clones, approximately 79% of which are singletons. This CDR3 is built from 12 residues. Germline loops: CDR1 SEHNR, CDR2 FQNEAQ (reference sequence). V lost 1 base to trimming and J lost 6 bases, with 4 bases between them. As to this clone: Its antigen is currently unknown.

Study-wide findings and caveats: Late post-vaccination samples showed marked contraction of infection- and vaccine-induced clones. There were few convalescent patients in the study and no early post-infection timepoints.

Under the ViraFEST assay, PBMC were stimulated with viral peptide pools so that antigen-specific CD4+ T cells expanded. Sequencing was performed afterwards. Subsequent to 10 days of culture, CD4+ T cells were isolated. Nucleocapsid antibodies stayed negative before and after vaccination, showing no earlier SARS-CoV-2 infection. After 1.8 million or so PBMC were placed in each well, they were cultured with approximately 9.4 IU/ml IL-2 and 10 ug/ml peptides. The clonotype originates from a human donor who received a COVID-19 vaccine. The sequencing here drew on CD4+ T cells from PBMCs cultured with HCoV-NL63 spike peptides, taken before COVID-19 vaccination. This chain links TRBV7-9 with TRBJ1-5; D is ambiguous. Written as DNA, the CDR3 is TGTGCCAGCAGCTTAGGAAGTCAGCCCCAGCATTTT. Translating it yields CASSLGSQPQHF.